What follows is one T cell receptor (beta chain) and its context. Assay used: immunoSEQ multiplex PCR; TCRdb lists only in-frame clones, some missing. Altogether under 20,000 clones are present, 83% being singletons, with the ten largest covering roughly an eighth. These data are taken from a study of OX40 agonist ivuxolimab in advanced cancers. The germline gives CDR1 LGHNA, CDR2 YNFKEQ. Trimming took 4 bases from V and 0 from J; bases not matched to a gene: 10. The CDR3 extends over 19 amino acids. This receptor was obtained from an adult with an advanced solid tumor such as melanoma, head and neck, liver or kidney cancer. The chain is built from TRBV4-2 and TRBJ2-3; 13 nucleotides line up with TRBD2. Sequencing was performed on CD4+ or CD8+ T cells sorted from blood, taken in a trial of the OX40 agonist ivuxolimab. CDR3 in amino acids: CASSPRTSGGATSTDTQYF. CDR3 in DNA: TGTGCCAGCAGCCCTCGGACTAGCGGGGGCGCAACTAGCACAGATACGCAGTATTTT.